Listed below are T cell receptor beta chains from one sample, sequenced in a study of human T cells and chemical hapten exposure. One entry per CDR3 protein, called by TCRdb with MiXCR from the RACE reads. Here the sample spans about 52,000 distinct CDR3 sequences, roughly 9.6% being singletons. The sequencing used whole blood, collected in connection with sensitization to the hapten diphenylcyclopropenone (DPC). The source of these receptors is a woman in her thirties or forties with alopecia areata. Some clones in this sample may be carry-over from other donors' samples. Each CDR3 is given with its conserved first and last residue. Each record gives: clone size, J gene, D gene, V gene, CDR3 protein, CDR3 DNA. A D gene is named only where the DNA matches it firmly. Where a row states a size, it is once, few, many or the class of an expanded clone; other rows omit it.

few | TRBJ2-2 | TRBD1 | TRBV19 | CASGGQGKTGELFF | TGTGCCAGCGGGGGACAGGGGAAAACCGGGGAGCTGTTTTTT
few | TRBJ2-2 | . | TRBV2 | CASSLVTNTGELFF | TGTGCCAGCAGCCTAGTGACGAACACCGGGGAGCTGTTTTTT
. | TRBJ2-1 | TRBD2 | TRBV18 | CASSPSGTSGNNEQFF | TGTGCCAGCTCACCATCGGGGACTAGCGGGAACAATGAGCAGTTCTTC
few | TRBJ2-2 | . | TRBV27 | CASSKGRELFF | TGTGCCAGCAGTAAAGGGAGGGAGCTGTTTTTT
many | TRBJ1-2 | . | TRBV6-1 | CASSGESYGYTF | TGTGCCAGCAGTGGGGAGTCCTATGGCTACACCTTC
. | TRBJ2-7 | . | TRBV7-9 | CASSTRVYEQYF | TGTGCCAGCAGCACCAGGGTGTACGAGCAGTACTTC
many | TRBJ1-3 | . | TRBV25-1 | CASSDRYISGNTIYF | TGTGCCAGCAGTGACCGTTACATCTCTGGAAACACCATATATTTT
many | TRBJ1-2 | . | TRBV28 | CASSPLLLGYGYTF | TGTGCCAGCAGTCCGCTCCTCCTGGGCTATGGCTACACCTTC
. | TRBJ2-7 | TRBD2 | TRBV2 | CASSTSGRAPYEQYF | TGTGCCAGCAGTACGAGCGGGAGGGCCCCCTACGAGCAGTACTTC
. | TRBJ2-4 | TRBD2 | TRBV15 | CATSPGLATKNIQYF | TGTGCCACCAGCCCGGGACTAGCGACCAAAAACATTCAGTACTTC
few | TRBJ2-1 | TRBD2 | TRBV6-6 | CASSLTSGGLSPNEQFF | TGTGCCAGCAGTTTGACTAGCGGGGGGCTCTCTCCCAATGAGCAGTTCTTC
few | TRBJ2-4 | . | TRBV2 | CASSEADNIQYF | TGTGCCAGCAGTGAAGCCGACAACATTCAGTACTTC
many | TRBJ2-3 | TRBD2 | TRBV4-1 | CASSQWPAGSSDTQYF | TGCGCCAGCAGCCAATGGCCAGCGGGGTCGTCTGATACGCAGTATTTT
many | TRBJ2-3 | . | TRBV18 | CASSPPVGTDTQYF | TGTGCCAGCTCACCACCGGTGGGCACAGATACGCAGTATTTT
many | TRBJ2-7 | TRBD1 | TRBV3-1 | CASSQGQGPYEQYF | TGTGCCAGCAGCCAGGGACAGGGTCCCTACGAGCAGTACTTC
few | TRBJ2-3 | TRBD2 | TRBV20-1 | CSASPRTSGGYTQYF | TGCAGTGCTAGCCCTAGGACTAGCGGGGGCTATACGCAGTATTTT
many | TRBJ2-3 | . | TRBV18 | CASSPRGGDTQYF | TGTGCCAGCTCACCACGAGGCGGGGATACGCAGTATTTT
few | TRBJ2-2 | . | TRBV9 | CASTTSGTGELFF | TGTGCCAGCACAACCTCCGGGACCGGGGAGCTGTTTTTT
many | TRBJ1-1 | TRBD1 | TRBV27 | CASSSLDRGWAEAFF | TGTGCCAGCAGTTCCCTGGACAGGGGGTGGGCTGAAGCTTTCTTT
many | TRBJ2-7 | TRBD1 | TRBV29-1 | CSVRDRGNEQYF | TGCAGCGTTCGGGACAGGGGTAACGAGCAGTACTTC
many | TRBJ2-1 | TRBD2 | TRBV4-1 | CASSQDVLAGGNNEQFF | TGCGCCAGCAGCCAAGACGTACTAGCGGGAGGTAACAATGAGCAGTTCTTC
many | TRBJ2-1 | TRBD2 | TRBV7-3 | CASSMYSAGGVFNEQFF | TGTGCCAGCAGTATGTACTCAGCGGGAGGGGTCTTCAATGAGCAGTTCTTC
. | TRBJ1-1 | TRBD1 | TRBV2 | CAIKETGMYTEAFF | TGTGCCATCAAGGAGACAGGGATGTACACTGAAGCTTTCTTT
few | TRBJ2-1 | TRBD1 | TRBV28 | CASSLGGRSYNEQFF | TGTGCCAGCAGTCTAGGGGGCAGGTCCTACAATGAGCAGTTCTTC
few | TRBJ1-2 | . | TRBV20-1 | CSAIAQNYGYTF | TGCAGTGCTATCGCCCAGAACTATGGCTACACCTTC
. | TRBJ2-1 | . | TRBV5-1 | CASSSQAPEQFF | TGCGCCAGCAGCTCACAGGCCCCTGAGCAGTTCTTC
. | TRBJ2-5 | . | TRBV5-6 | CASSDGSQETQYF | TGTGCCAGCAGCGACGGGAGCCAAGAGACCCAGTACTTC
many | TRBJ1-2 | . | TRBV18 | CASSPRAGSFNYGYTF | TGTGCCAGCTCACCACGGGCCGGATCCTTCAACTATGGCTACACCTTC
few | TRBJ2-3 | TRBD2 | TRBV13 | CASSTPLAGANTDTQYF | TGTGCCAGCAGCACTCCACTAGCGGGGGCGAACACAGATACGCAGTATTTT
. | TRBJ1-5 | . | TRBV28 | CASSWPQGIVDQPQHF | TGTGCCAGCAGTTGGCCACAGGGTATAGTTGATCAGCCCCAGCATTTT
. | TRBJ2-5 | . | TRBV29-1 | CSVTSWARETQYF | TGCAGCGTTACGTCCTGGGCTCGGGAGACCCAGTACTTC
many | TRBJ1-3 | . | TRBV12-3/TRBV12-4 | CASRATGVSGNTIYF | TGTGCCAGCAGAGCCACAGGCGTCTCTGGAAACACCATATATTTT
many | TRBJ1-6 | . | TRBV12-3/TRBV12-4 | CASSLQQQSPLHF | TGTGCCAGCAGTCTTCAACAACAATCACCCCTCCACTTT
few | TRBJ2-3 | TRBD2 | TRBV11-2 | CASSYVERGDGGDTQYF | TGTGCCAGCAGCTATGTTGAGCGGGGGGACGGAGGAGATACGCAGTATTTT
few | TRBJ2-4 | . | TRBV14 | CASSHGLDNIQYF | TGTGCCAGCAGCCACGGGCTAGACAACATTCAGTACTTC
many | TRBJ2-5 | TRBD2 | TRBV3-1 | CASSHPGTSGSGPQYF | TGTGCCAGCAGCCACCCCGGGACTAGCGGGAGTGGGCCCCAGTACTTC
many | TRBJ2-3 | . | TRBV7-2 | CASSLAPGSDTQYF | TGTGCCAGCAGCTTAGCGCCGGGCTCGGATACGCAGTATTTT
few | TRBJ1-1 | . | TRBV28 | CASSPRVNTEAFF | TGTGCCAGCAGTCCCAGGGTGAACACTGAAGCTTTCTTT
. | TRBJ2-1 | . | TRBV12-3/TRBV12-4 | CASSLGRDRHNEQIF | TGTGCCAGCAGTTTGGGGCGGGATCGTCACAATGAGCAGATCTTC
. | TRBJ2-3 | . | TRBV5-4 | CASSLGRVGDTQYF | TGTGCCAGCAGCCTGGGACGAGTGGGAGATACGCAGTATTTT
many | TRBJ2-1 | . | TRBV7-6 | CASSFLDRGMNNEQFF | TGTGCCAGCAGCTTCTTAGACCGCGGGATGAACAATGAGCAGTTCTTC
many | TRBJ1-2 | . | TRBV30 | CAQMSHGYIANYGYTF | TGTGCCCAGATGAGCCATGGCTACATCGCTAACTATGGCTACACCTTC
many | TRBJ2-3 | . | TRBV7-7 | CASSLGSGTDTQYF | TGTGCCAGCAGCTTAGGGAGTGGTACAGATACGCAGTATTTT
few | TRBJ2-3 | . | TRBV7-2 | CASSLALDPVLPYF | TGTGCCAGCAGCTTAGCCTTAGATCCCGTCCTGCCGTATTTT
many | TRBJ2-7 | . | TRBV6-6 | CASSTTPTVSEQYF | TGTGCCAGCAGTACGACCCCCACTGTCAGCGAGCAGTACTTC
. | TRBJ2-1 | TRBD2 | TRBV28 | CASSLGGTSGYNEQFF | TGTGCCAGCAGTTTAGGCGGGACTAGCGGGTACAATGAGCAGTTCTTC
many | TRBJ1-4 | TRBD1 | TRBV7-9 | CASQGETGDEKLFF | TGTGCCAGCCAGGGGGAGACAGGGGACGAAAAACTGTTTTTT
few | TRBJ2-2 | . | TRBV29-1 | CSARRAQDGELFF | TGCAGCGCAAGGAGGGCTCAGGACGGGGAGCTGTTTTTT
few | TRBJ1-2 | TRBD1 | TRBV6-1 | CASKRTGGYGYTF | TGTGCCAGCAAGAGAACAGGGGGCTATGGCTACACCTTC
few | TRBJ2-7 | TRBD2 | TRBV28 | CASSFGSGPYEQYF | TGTGCCAGCAGTTTTGGTAGCGGGCCCTACGAGCAGTACTTC
. | TRBJ2-5 | TRBD2 | TRBV12-3/TRBV12-4 | CASGTSGGEQETQYF | TGTGCCAGCGGGACTAGCGGGGGAGAACAAGAGACCCAGTACTTC